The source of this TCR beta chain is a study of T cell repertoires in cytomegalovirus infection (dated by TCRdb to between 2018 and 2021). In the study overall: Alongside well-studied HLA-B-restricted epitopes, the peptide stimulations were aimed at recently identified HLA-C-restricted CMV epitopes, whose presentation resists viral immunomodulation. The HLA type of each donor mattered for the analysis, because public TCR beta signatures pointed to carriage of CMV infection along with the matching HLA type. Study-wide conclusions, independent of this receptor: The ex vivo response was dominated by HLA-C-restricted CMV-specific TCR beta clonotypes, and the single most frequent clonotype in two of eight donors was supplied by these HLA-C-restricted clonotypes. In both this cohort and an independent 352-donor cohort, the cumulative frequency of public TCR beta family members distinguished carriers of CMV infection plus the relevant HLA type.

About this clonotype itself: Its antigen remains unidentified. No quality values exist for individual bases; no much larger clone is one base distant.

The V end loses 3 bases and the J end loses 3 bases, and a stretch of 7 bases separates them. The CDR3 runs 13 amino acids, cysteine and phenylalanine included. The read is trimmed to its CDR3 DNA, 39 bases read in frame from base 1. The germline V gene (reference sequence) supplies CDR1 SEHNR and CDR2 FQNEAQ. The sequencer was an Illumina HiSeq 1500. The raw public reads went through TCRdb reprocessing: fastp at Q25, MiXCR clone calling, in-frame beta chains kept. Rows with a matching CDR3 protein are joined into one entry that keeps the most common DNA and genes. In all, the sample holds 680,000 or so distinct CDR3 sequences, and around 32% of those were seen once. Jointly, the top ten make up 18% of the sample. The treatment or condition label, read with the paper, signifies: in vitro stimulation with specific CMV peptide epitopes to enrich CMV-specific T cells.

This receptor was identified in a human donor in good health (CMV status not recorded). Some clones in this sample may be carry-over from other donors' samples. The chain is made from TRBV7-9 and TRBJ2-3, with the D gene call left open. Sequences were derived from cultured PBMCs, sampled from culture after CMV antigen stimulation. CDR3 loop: CASSFAMTDTQYF. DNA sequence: TGTGCCAGCAGCTTCGCAATGACAGATACGCAGTATTTT.